This T cell receptor beta chain was sequenced in a study of T cell responses to AZD1222 COVID-19 vaccine. To note about this clone: What it binds is unknown. Other DNA sequences in the sample encode the same CDR3.

Germline CDR1 MNHEY, CDR2 SVGAGI. The CDR3 loop spans 14 amino acids. After removal of 6 bases from V and 0 bases from J, the junction contained 2 bases not matched to a gene. Sequencing was performed with immunoSEQ multiplex PCR; in TCRdb, only in-frame clones are kept and a portion is missing. Of 100,000 or so clones in the sample, roughly nine tenths were seen once. Study-wide results and limits: Two doses of AZD1222 preceded a rise in Spike-specific TCR breadth and depth.

V and J are TRBV6-5 and TRBJ1-2; 9 bases line up with TRBD1. Source: peripheral blood, taken on day 0 of AZD1222 vaccination. This clonotype originated in an adult in good health. Here the CDR3 DNA reads TGTGCCAGCAGCCGGACAGGGGCTAACTATGGCTACACCTTC. This encodes CASSRTGANYGYTF.